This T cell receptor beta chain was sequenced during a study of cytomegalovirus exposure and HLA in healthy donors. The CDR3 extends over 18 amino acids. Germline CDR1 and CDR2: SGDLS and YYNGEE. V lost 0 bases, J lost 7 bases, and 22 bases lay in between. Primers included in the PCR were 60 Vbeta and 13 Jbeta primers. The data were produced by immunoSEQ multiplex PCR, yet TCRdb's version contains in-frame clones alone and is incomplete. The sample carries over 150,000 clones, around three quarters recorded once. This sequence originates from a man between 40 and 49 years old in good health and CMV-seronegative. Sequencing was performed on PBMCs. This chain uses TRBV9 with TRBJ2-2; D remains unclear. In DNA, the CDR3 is TGTGCCAGCAGCGTAGAGTTGACCAGACACCGTTCCGACGGGGAGCTGTTTTTT. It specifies CASSVELTRHRSDGELFF.